This T cell receptor (beta chain) was captured in a study of CD8 T cells in ankylosing spondylitis. This clonotype showed up many times. Its antigen is unknown. Points from the study as a whole: Prior literature has documented some motif variants in synovial fluid and blood from reactive arthritis.

TCRdb re-called the 5' RACE reads with MiXCR, one entry per CDR3 protein. The top ten clones hold under 15% of a sample with some 130,000 distinct CDR3 sequences, 6% to 8% of them seen once. Germline V gene sequence: CDR1 MNHNS, CDR2 SASEGT. CDR3 length: 11 residues. Trimming cost V 2 bases and J 14 bases, with 11 bases left between them. The sequence was obtained from a female donor with ankylosing spondylitis or in good health (not recorded which). The sequenced sample was blood, either unsorted or a sorted T cell fraction (not recorded which). V is TRBV6-1 and J is TRBJ2-3; D uncertain. The CDR3 DNA reads TGTGCCAGCAGTGAAAGACCATCCCGGTATTTT. Its translation: CASSERPSRYF.